This is a list of T cell receptor beta chains from one sample in a study of CD8+ T cells in alopecia areata. The table came from immunoSEQ multiplex PCR; TCRdb's copy has only in-frame clones and leaves some out. In the table there are roughly 150,000 clones, over 80% of which are singletons. This specimen was CD8+ T cells sorted from blood, taken at week 0. These receptors came from a human donor with alopecia areata. Each CDR3 is given without its conserved first and last residue. Fields, in order: CDR3 length, J gene, V gene, CDR3 protein.

15 | TRBJ1-6 | TRBV5-6 | ASSWYTSRGDNSPLH
14 | TRBJ2-1 | TRBV18 | ASSSWERERGNEQF
15 | TRBJ2-2 | TRBV5-6 | ASSLTSGPEGTGELF
10 | TRBJ2-7 | TRBV10-3 | AISQDFYEQY
12 | TRBJ2-1 | TRBV19 | ASSGDLSYNEQF
13 | TRBJ2-2 | TRBV4-1 | ASSQDLSGTGELF
13 | TRBJ2-7 | TRBV4-1 | ASSQQQGAVGEQY
9 | TRBJ1-1 | TRBV7-9 | ASSLDTEAF
13 | TRBJ2-7 | TRBV4-1 | ASSQGHGTDYEQY
13 | TRBJ2-7 | TRBV11-2 | ASSSTSGSGYEQY